The 20 T cell receptor beta chains presented below share a single source sample, sequenced in a study of blood T cell repertoires in COVID-19. Profiled with immunoSEQ multiplex PCR; TCRdb holds only in-frame clones, not every one. The sample consists of some 290,000 clones, around nine tenths of them appearing once. The source material was PBMCs or T cells enriched from blood (not recorded which). The receptors were gathered from a woman aged 25-40 years who had recovered from COVID-19.

The rearrangement uses TRBV23-1 and TRBJ2-7; D remains unclear. TRBV23-1 is assigned to the ORF class and has an uncertain function. V was trimmed by 4 bases and J by 3 bases, leaving 16 bases between them. The CDR3 runs to 15 residues. The CDR3 coding sequence is TGCGCCAGCAGTCCCTGGTCGCGCGGTTACTACGAGCAGTACTTC. It translates to CASSPWSRGYYEQYF.

The chain is built from TRBV18 and TRBJ2-5, with 9 positions matching TRBD2. The germline V gene has CDR1 KGHSH and CDR2 LQKENI. The trim removed 3 bases at V and 5 bases at J, leaving 7 bases unmatched. The CDR3 sequence is 15 residues long. CDR3 amino acids: CASSPASGKWETQYF. CDR3 bases: TGTGCCAGCTCACCCGCTAGCGGGAAATGGGAGACCCAGTACTTC.

The chain has TRBV27 and TRBJ2-1; tentatively, D is TRBD1 (5 bases). In germline, CDR1 is MNHEY, CDR2 SMNVEV (reference sequence). V gave up 10 bases and J gave up 8 bases, with 15 bases separating them. CDR3 length: 12 residues. DNA of the CDR3: TGTGCCACCAGGAATCAAGGGGATGAGCAGTTCTTC. Protein: CATRNQGDEQFF.

J is TRBJ1-1 and V is TRBV4-1; TRBD1 matches at 7 bases. Unmatched junction bases numbered 8, after V lost 1 base and J lost 0 bases. The CDR3 has 17 amino acids. Germline values: CDR1 MGHRA, CDR2 YSYEKL. The CDR3 DNA sequence: TGCGCCAGCAGCCAAGGCATGTCAGGGGGATTGAACACTGAAGCTTTCTTT. Translating gives CASSQGMSGGLNTEAFF.

The chain carries TRBV18 and TRBJ2-5, with TRBD2 as a possible D gene (5 bases). Trimming left V 3 bases short and J 2 bases short, with 10 bases between. CDR3 size: 14 residues. The germline V gene has CDR1 KGHSH and CDR2 LQKENI. DNA of the CDR3: TGTGCCAGCTCACCGTCCGAGCGGCAAGAGACCCAGTACTTC. This encodes CASSPSERQETQYF.

The rearrangement links TRBV27 to TRBJ2-7, with D tentatively TRBD2 (6 bases). The CDR3 consists of 13 residues. The ends were cut back, 6 bases at V and 5 bases at J, with 14 bases in the middle. From germline, CDR1 is MNHEY and CDR2 SMNVEV (reference sequence). CDR3 residues: CASSPLPGDEQYF. The CDR3 DNA reads as TGTGCCAGCAGCCCTTTGCCGGGGGACGAGCAGTACTTC.

This clone was seen once. The chain has TRBV28 and TRBJ2-7; tentative D call: TRBD2 (5 bases). This CDR3 is 17 amino acids long. The V gene's germline CDR1 is MDHEN and CDR2 SYDVKM. With 1 base removed from V and 5 bases from J, the gap between germline ends came to 21 bases. The DNA of the CDR3 is TGTGCCAGCAGTTTATATGTCCGGGCTAGCTTCTCTAACGAGCAGTACTTC. As protein: CASSLYVRASFSNEQYF.

About this clone: A clone one base away is much larger, so this may be a read error. V gene TRBV5-5 combines with J gene TRBJ2-1; D remains ambiguous. CDR1 SGHKS and CDR2 YYEKEE come from the germline V gene (reference sequence). The CDR3 is 15 residues long. The V end lost 0 bases, the J end lost 0 bases, and 7 bases lay between the germline ends. CDR3 bases: TGTGCCAGCAGCTTGGGCGGAAACTCCTACAATGAGCAGTTCTTC. This translates into CASSLGGNSYNEQFF.

The chain has TRBV2 and TRBJ2-1; TRBD2 aligns across 16 bases. The CDR3 covers 16 residues. Germline V lookup: CDR1 SNHLY, CDR2 FYNNEI. V lost 11 bases to trimming and J lost 6 bases; unmatched junction nucleotides: 10. In DNA form, the CDR3 reads TGTGCCTCACAGTCCGGGACTAGCGGGAGGGCCAATGAGCAGTTCTTC. It codes for CASQSGTSGRANEQFF.

This rearrangement joins TRBV4-3 to TRBJ1-6; 9 bases fit TRBD1. The CDR3 extends over 20 amino acids. J lost 1 base, V lost 1 base, and 11 bases had no gene match. Germline values: CDR1 LGHNA, CDR2 YSLEER. CDR3 DNA sequence: TGCGCCAGCAGCCAAGGACCCGGGACAGGGATAGTGTCCTATAATTCACCCCTCCACTTT. Translated: CASSQGPGTGIVSYNSPLHF.

V and J are TRBV19 and TRBJ2-1, with TRBD1 matching over 7 bases. Per germline, CDR1 LNHDA and CDR2 SQIVND (reference sequence). The junction had 8 bases not matched to a gene; V was cut back by 10 bases and J by 5 bases. There are 13 residues in the CDR3. The CDR3 DNA follows: TGTGCCACCGAACAGGGGTGGGACAATGAGCAGTTCTTC. Its protein product is CATEQGWDNEQFF.

The chain has TRBV28 and TRBJ2-7; 9 positions agree with TRBD1. The ends lost 7 bases at V and 10 bases at J; junction bases unmatched: 14. This CDR3 contains 14 residues. CDR1 and CDR2 from the germline V gene are MDHEN and SYDVKM. In DNA, the CDR3 is TGTGCCAGCATCCAATGGGGACAGGGCGAACTCCAGTACTTC. Translating gives CASIQWGQGELQYF.

The V gene is TRBV19, the J gene TRBJ1-5; D may be TRBD1 (5 bases). V lost 7 bases and J 0 bases, leaving 13 bases between the germline ends. The CDR3 runs to 15 residues. Germline values: CDR1 LNHDA, CDR2 SQIVND (reference sequence). CDR3 DNA: TGTGCCAGTACTCGGGGGTTGCTTAGCAATCAGCCCCAGCATTTT. This codes for CASTRGLLSNQPQHF.

This chain joins TRBV5-8 and TRBJ1-1, with unresolved D. The germline V gene encodes CDR1 SGHTS and CDR2 YDEGEE. Trimming cost V 3 bases and J 3 bases, with 9 bases left between them. This CDR3 has 13 amino acids. This CDR3 reads CASSSRAYTEAFF. As DNA, the CDR3 is TGTGCCAGCAGCTCGAGGGCATACACTGAAGCTTTCTTT.

This chain links TRBV6-5 with TRBJ2-3; weak D call: TRBD1 (6 bases). V was clipped by 5 bases and J by 4 bases, with 16 bases between them. From germline, CDR1 is MNHEY and CDR2 SVGAGI. The CDR3 runs 15 residues. The CDR3 nucleotides read TGTGCCAGCAGTCGACGTCTTGAGGGGGCAGATACGCAGTATTTT. Residues: CASSRRLEGADTQYF.

V usage is TRBV15 and J usage is TRBJ1-3; D not certain. The CDR3 is made up of 16 amino acids. V lost 0 bases to trimming and J lost 0 bases, with 9 bases between them. Germline CDR1 is LNHNV and CDR2 is YYDKDF (reference sequence). The CDR3 bases are TGTGCCACCAGCAGAGATCAGGCAAACTCTGGAAACACCATATATTTT. This gives the protein CATSRDQANSGNTIYF.

This sequence joins TRBV27 and TRBJ1-2, with D perhaps TRBD1 (5 bases). Germline CDR1 MNHEY, CDR2 SMNVEV (reference sequence). V was trimmed by 3 bases and J by 3 bases, leaving 20 bases between them. This CDR3 is 17 amino acids long. The CDR3 is CASSFSSFGGEHYGYTF. The CDR3 bases are TGTGCCAGCAGTTTTTCGTCCTTTGGAGGGGAGCACTATGGCTACACCTTC.

The J gene is TRBJ2-7, the V gene TRBV11-1; D gene uncertain. Trimming removed 4 bases at V and 7 bases at J, with 11 bases between. This CDR3 is 12 amino acids long. Germline CDR1 reads SGHAT; CDR2 reads FQDESV (reference sequence). The CDR3: CASSSQTFEQYF. The CDR3 DNA reads as TGTGCCAGCAGCTCTCAAACATTTGAGCAGTACTTC.

The chain links TRBV25-1 to TRBJ1-4; D not resolved. V was pared by 0 bases and J by 8 bases, with 16 bases between. The CDR3 sequence is 16 residues long. Germline-derived CDR1 and CDR2 are MGHDK and SYGVNS. DNA of the CDR3: TGTGCCAGCAGTGAATATAATCCTCGTCTGAGGGAAAAACTGTTTTTT. Translating gives CASSEYNPRLREKLFF.

J is TRBJ1-2 and V is TRBV6-6, with TRBD1 matching over 11 bases. V shed 6 bases, J shed 7 bases, and the junction held 7 bases outside the gene matches. The CDR3 loop spans 14 amino acids. In germline, CDR1 is MNHNY, CDR2 SVGAGI (reference sequence). CDR3 DNA: TGTGCCAGCAGCCTCCCGGGACAGGGGGGTGGCTACACCTTC. It is translated as CASSLPGQGGGYTF.